Listed here are 32 T cell receptor beta chains from one sample, sequenced in a study of glioma-infiltrating T cells (dated by TCRdb to about 2016). The data were produced on an Illumina MiSeq. The iRepertoire nested amplicon-rescue multiplex PCR (arm-PCR) platform was used to amplify TCR alpha and beta CDR3 regions from RNA. TCRdb trimmed public reads at Q25 via fastp, called clones via MiXCR and kept in-frame beta chains. When rows share a CDR3 protein, they turn into one entry using the most common DNA and genes. The sample includes around 390,000 distinct CDR3 sequences, with 41% observed a single time. About 11% of the sample comes from the top ten. Sequenced sample: glioma tissue, nonneoplastic brain tissue, or PBMCs (not recorded which). These receptors all come from a human donor with low-grade glioma or glioblastoma, undergoing nonglioma brain surgery, or in good health (not recorded which).

The chain links TRBV7-3 to TRBJ2-3, with 7 bases fitting TRBD2. CDR1 and CDR2 from the germline V gene are SGHTA and FQGTGA. The CDR3 consists of 16 residues. V was clipped by 5 bases and J by 3 bases; unmatched bases: 11. The CDR3 protein is CASSPGGTSATDTQYF. As DNA, the CDR3 is TGTGCCAGCAGCCCCGGAGGTACTAGCGCGACAGATACGCAGTATTTT.

In regard to this clonotype: The germline gene is not matched at one end of the junction; a read error may be the cause. This chain links TRBV11-2 with TRBJ1-2; D uncertain. This CDR3 spans 18 amino acids. CDR1 is SGHAT, CDR2 FQNNGV, per germline. CDR3 DNA sequence: TGTGCTAGCAGCTCTTTACGTACATCTAGCGCTGCTAACTATGGCTACACCTTC. It encodes CASSSLRTSSAANYGYTF.

To note about this clonotype: This may stem from a read error, because a much larger clone lies one nucleotide away. The rearrangement joins TRBV20-1 to TRBJ2-5, with unresolved D. This CDR3 has 13 amino acids. CDR1 and CDR2 from the germline V gene are DFQATT and SNEGSKA (reference sequence). The CDR3 nucleotides are TGCAGTGATAGAGATCCCCTTGCGGAGACCCAGTACTTC. It codes for CSDRDPLAETQYF.

The rearrangement uses TRBV6-2 or TRBV6-3 and TRBJ2-3; tentatively, D is TRBD2 (6 bases). Per the germline V gene, CDR1 is MNHEY and CDR2 is SVGEGT. The V end was cut by 6 bases, the J end by 2 bases, with 15 bases between. The CDR3 is 15 residues long. Written as DNA, the CDR3 is TGTGCCAGCAGCGCCAAACCGGGAGCCACAGATACGCAGTATTTT. This gives the protein CASSAKPGATDTQYF.

On this clonotype: As the CDR3 is not closed by the conserved phenylalanine or tryptophan, this likely results from a read error. This chain links TRBV7-9 with TRBJ2-7; 7 nucleotides agree with TRBD2. Trimming at V came to 4 bases and at J to 2 bases, leaving 14 bases not matched to a gene. Per germline, CDR1 SEHNR and CDR2 FQNEAQ (reference sequence). CDR3 size: 17 residues. As DNA, the CDR3 is TGTGCCAGCAGCTCTACGGTCCTTAGCGGGCCTACCTACGAGCAGTACCTC. It specifies CASSSTVLSGPTYEQYL.

The chain combines TRBV9 with TRBJ2-1; D is ambiguous. CDR1 is SGDLS, CDR2 YYNGEE, per germline. Trimming removed 3 bases at V and 5 bases at J, with 12 bases between. The length of the CDR3 is 14 residues. The CDR3 region is CASSDPGVNNEQFF. The DNA for the CDR3 is TGTGCCAGCAGCGACCCTGGGGTGAACAATGAGCAGTTCTTC.

V is TRBV20-1 and J is TRBJ2-4; TRBD2 aligns across 9 bases. Germline CDR1 is DFQATT and CDR2 is SNEGSKA (reference sequence). CDR3 length equals 15 residues. With V trimmed by 4 bases and J by 2 bases, 6 bases remained unmatched. The DNA of the CDR3 is TGCAGTGCTAAGGAGGCGGGAGGGACCAAAAACATTCAGTACTTC. Its translation: CSAKEAGGTKNIQYF.

This clonotype was counted a few times. The rearrangement joins TRBV27 to TRBJ1-2; no definite D call. The CDR3 totals 14 residues. Germline CDR1 reads MNHEY; CDR2 reads SMNVEV (reference sequence). Trimming removed 5 bases from V and 8 bases from J, with 18 bases in between. The CDR3 DNA is TGTGCCAGCAGTGATCGAGGGCAGGTCCGCGGCTACACCTTC. It encodes CASSDRGQVRGYTF.

This chain links TRBV11-2 with TRBJ2-7; D unclear. Trimming took 2 bases from V and 2 from J, leaving 13 bases between them. CDR1 SGHAT and CDR2 FQNNGV come from the germline V gene. The CDR3 totals 15 residues. The CDR3 DNA reads as TGTGCCAGCAGCTTACGGGTCCAGGAGACCTACGAGCAGTACTTC. It specifies CASSLRVQETYEQYF.

For this clonotype: A read error is possible here, since a much larger clone lies one base away. The chain has TRBV6-1 and TRBJ2-3; 9 nucleotides match TRBD2. Germline V gene sequence: CDR1 MNHNS, CDR2 SASEGT. This CDR3 has 15 residues. The CDR3: CTSSVIAGDTDTQYF. CDR3 bases: TGTACCAGCAGTGTTATAGCGGGAGACACAGATACGCAGTATTTT.

The gene calls are TRBV15 and TRBJ2-7, with a tentative D call TRBD2 (6 bases). V lost 5 bases and J 6 bases, leaving 17 bases between the germline ends. Germline-derived CDR1 and CDR2 are LNHNV and YYDKDF (reference sequence). The CDR3 sequence is 14 residues long. The DNA of the CDR3 is TGTGCCACCAGCGGCGGGGCCGACCGCTCCGAGCAGTACTTC. As protein: CATSGGADRSEQYF.

This clonotype was picked up a small number of times. The rearrangement uses TRBV12-3 or TRBV12-4 and TRBJ1-2, with 8 positions matching TRBD1. This CDR3 is built from 14 residues. V dropped 6 bases and J dropped 8; count of bases not matched to a gene: 11. The chain's CDR3 is CASRPGTGPSGYTF. The CDR3 nucleotides are TGTGCCAGCAGACCAGGGACAGGCCCCTCCGGCTACACCTTC.

V gene TRBV7-6 combines with J gene TRBJ2-5; possible D gene TRBD2, 5 bases. Germline V gene sequence: CDR1 SGHVS, CDR2 FNYEAQ. The CDR3 extends over 11 amino acids. V dropped 11 bases and J dropped 1 base, with 8 bases sitting between them. The DNA of the CDR3 is TGTGCCGCGGAGGCCCAAGAGACCCAGTACTTC. It codes for CAAEAQETQYF.

This sequence joins TRBV6-1 and TRBJ2-1; D not resolved. The CDR3 has 14 residues. Germline-derived CDR1 and CDR2 are MNHNS and SASEGT. V lost 5 bases and J 3 bases, leaving 11 bases between the germline ends. The chain's CDR3 is CASSRSLNYNEQFF. CDR3 bases: TGTGCCAGCAGTAGGTCCTTGAACTACAATGAGCAGTTCTTC.

V gene TRBV4-2 combines with J gene TRBJ2-7; 9 nucleotides agree with TRBD1. Trimming removed 6 bases from V and 4 bases from J; junction bases left unmatched: 19. Germline V gives CDR1 LGHNA, CDR2 YNFKEQ. This CDR3 contains 18 residues. Written as DNA, the CDR3 is TGTGCCAGCAGTCGAAGGCAGACTTCCGGGACAGGGAGTTACGAGCAGTACTTC. It codes for CASSRRQTSGTGSYEQYF.

There are a few counts of this clonotype. The chain uses TRBV4-2 and TRBJ2-1; 7 bases map to TRBD2. CDR1 is LGHNA, CDR2 YNFKEQ, per germline. There are 16 residues in the CDR3. The ends lost 1 base at V and 6 bases at J; junction bases unmatched: 9. CDR3 protein: CASSQASLAVANEQFF. CDR3 DNA sequence: TGTGCCAGCAGCCAAGCCAGCCTAGCGGTGGCCAATGAGCAGTTCTTC.

The chain links TRBV20-1 to TRBJ2-7; 8 bases map to TRBD2. CDR1 is DFQATT and CDR2 is SNEGSKA in the germline V gene (reference sequence). This CDR3 is built from 14 residues. Trimming cost V 0 bases and J 4 bases; bases outside gene matches: 5. The CDR3 sequence is CSARDGSGSYEQYF. CDR3 in DNA: TGCAGTGCTAGAGATGGAAGCGGGAGTTACGAGCAGTACTTC.

The chain uses TRBV29-1 and TRBJ1-5; D might be TRBD1 (5 bases). The CDR3 is 13 amino acids. V was pared by 4 bases and J by 0 bases, with 7 bases between. CDR1 SQVTM and CDR2 ANQGSEA come from the germline V gene. Written as DNA, the CDR3 is TGCAGCGTTGTGGGGGATAGCAATCAGCCCCAGCATTTT. Translating gives CSVVGDSNQPQHF.

This clonotype was observed a few times. The J gene is TRBJ1-5, the V gene TRBV7-9; D is perhaps TRBD1 (6 bases). The CDR3 covers 16 residues. The V gene's germline CDR1 is SEHNR and CDR2 FQNEAQ (reference sequence). V was trimmed by 5 bases and J by 4 bases, leaving 18 bases between them. This CDR3 is CASSPVGWGQNQPQHF. CDR3 in DNA: TGTGCCAGCAGCCCCGTGGGTTGGGGGCAGAATCAGCCCCAGCATTTT.

This clonotype was picked up a small number of times. This sequence joins TRBV4-1 and TRBJ2-3; the D gene is possibly TRBD1 (5 bases). The CDR3 has 13 amino acids. Germline CDR1 MGHRA, CDR2 YSYEKL. Trimming shortened V by 5 bases and J by 4 bases, and 10 bases separated the two germline ends. CDR3 sequence reads: CASSRGLSDTQYF. The DNA for the CDR3 is TGCGCCAGCAGCAGGGGTTTATCAGATACGCAGTATTTT.

There are a few counts of this clonotype. The CDR3 DNA reads TGTGCCAGCAGTCCCCTCGGGACAGGGGGACGGTACGTGAACACTGAAGCTTTCTTT. This codes for CASSPLGTGGRYVNTEAFF. This sequence joins TRBV6-2 or TRBV6-3 and TRBJ1-1; 11 bases align to TRBD1. This CDR3 spans 19 amino acids. The germline V gene has CDR1 MNHEY and CDR2 SVGEGT. V lost 5 bases and J lost 0; bases outside the gene matches: 14.

On this clonotype itself: One junction end does not reproduce the germline sequence, and a read error may be involved. The J gene is TRBJ1-1, the V gene TRBV7-9; 8 bases are a match to TRBD1. Germline lookup yields CDR1 SEHNR and CDR2 FQNEAQ (reference sequence). The CDR3 sequence is 14 residues long. The CDR3 spells CASSSESGGTKAFF. CDR3 nucleotides: TGTGCCAGCAGCTCCGAATCAGGGGGCACTAAAGCTTTCTTT.

This clonotype was counted between two and nine times. The chain has TRBV2 and TRBJ2-7; TRBD1 matches 7 bases. CDR3 length: 14 residues. With V trimmed by 5 bases and J by 1 base, 5 bases remained unmatched. Germline V lookup: CDR1 SNHLY, CDR2 FYNNEI. The CDR3 bases are TGTGCCAGCAGTTGGGACAGAAAGTCCTACGAGCAGTACTTC. As protein: CASSWDRKSYEQYF.

Remarks on this clonotype: A much larger clone lies a single base off, so this may be a read error. The V and J genes are TRBV27 and TRBJ2-1, with 10 bases matching TRBD1. With 6 bases clipped from V and 12 bases from J, the junction kept 8 bases outside the gene matches. The CDR3 length is 13 residues. The germline gives CDR1 MNHEY, CDR2 SMNVEV (reference sequence). DNA for the CDR3: TGTGCCAGCAGGCGACAGGGGGCCTATGGGCAGTTCTTC. Protein: CASRRQGAYGQFF.

This clonotype was counted a few times. The chain carries TRBV4-1 and TRBJ1-2; D gene ambiguous. Trimming left V 4 bases short and J 4 bases short, with 13 bases between. The CDR3 contains 14 residues. Germline CDR1 MGHRA, CDR2 YSYEKL. The CDR3 sequence: CASSRDSRSYGYTF. In nucleotides, the CDR3 is TGCGCCAGCAGCCGTGACTCCAGGTCCTATGGCTACACCTTC.

This clonotype was detected ten times or more. The CDR3: CSAREPSSASEAFF. CDR3 in DNA: TGCAGTGCTAGAGAACCGTCCTCAGCCAGTGAAGCTTTCTTT. This chain joins TRBV20-1 and TRBJ1-1; D is unclear. This CDR3 spans 14 amino acids. Trimming shortened V by 0 bases and J by 7 bases, and 15 bases separated the two germline ends. Germline V gene data show CDR1 as DFQATT and CDR2 as SNEGSKA (reference sequence).

A word on this clonotype: A read error may produce the germline difference seen at one junction end. This chain links TRBV6-4 with TRBJ2-1, with 9 bases that match TRBD2. The CDR3 totals 16 residues. The germline V gene encodes CDR1 MRHNA and CDR2 SNTAGT. The CDR3 here is CASSPLAGGPRNEQLF. The CDR3 DNA reads as TGTGCCAGCAGTCCGCTGGCGGGAGGGCCGAGGAATGAGCAGCTCTTC.

This clonotype was found many times. V gene TRBV28 combines with J gene TRBJ2-3, with D maybe TRBD1 (6 bases). The CDR3 runs 15 residues. Germline CDR1 is MDHEN and CDR2 is SYDVKM. The V and J ends lost 2 bases and 7 bases respectively, with 16 bases between them. The CDR3: CASSLGYREWNTQYF. CDR3 coding DNA: TGTGCCAGCAGTTTAGGCTACAGGGAGTGGAATACGCAGTATTTT.

This clonotype came up a few times. The chain couples TRBV11-2 to TRBJ2-1; D not resolved. This CDR3 has 14 amino acids. Looked up from germline, CDR1 is SGHAT and CDR2 is FQNNGV. Trimming removed 5 bases from V and 0 bases from J, with 8 bases in between. The CDR3, as DNA: TGTGCCAGCAGCCAGGTCCGCTCCTACAATGAGCAGTTCTTC. The encoded protein is CASSQVRSYNEQFF.

This clonotype was counted ten times or more. This rearrangement joins TRBV20-1 to TRBJ1-5; tentatively, D is TRBD1 (6 bases). This CDR3 comprises 15 residues. The V end lost 3 bases, the J end lost 0 bases, and 12 bases lay between the germline ends. Germline loops: CDR1 DFQATT, CDR2 SNEGSKA (reference sequence). CDR3 nucleotide sequence: TGCAGTGCTAGCCCGGACAGCTATAGCAATCAGCCCCAGCATTTT. Translated, it gives CSASPDSYSNQPQHF.

This clonotype was seen at least ten times. J is TRBJ2-7 and V is TRBV6-2 or TRBV6-3; D remains unclear. The CDR3 is made up of 13 amino acids. V was cut by 5 bases and J by 2 bases, with 10 bases left in between. CDR1 and CDR2 from the germline V gene are MNHEY and SVGEGT. CDR3 coding DNA: TGTGCCAGCAGTCCGGGTCCACCCTACGAGCAGTACTTC. This encodes CASSPGPPYEQYF.

This chain links TRBV20-1 with TRBJ1-5; D gene unclear. The CDR3 has 14 amino acids. V was pared by 3 bases and J by 3 bases, with 12 bases between. Germline CDR1 reads DFQATT; CDR2 reads SNEGSKA (reference sequence). This CDR3 reads CSASRGVHNQPQHF. In nucleotides, the CDR3 is TGCAGTGCTAGTCGAGGAGTGCACAATCAGCCCCAGCATTTT.